This T cell receptor (beta chain) was captured by sequencing in a study of blood T cell repertoires in COVID-19. Study-wide background: Samples taken during acute and convalescent COVID-19 were collected in the United States, Italy and Spain. Nucleic acid was either cDNA or gDNA, and it came from T cells, B-cell-depleted T cells, or PBMCs.

The CDR3 spans 15 residues. Trimming shortened V by 3 bases and J by 8 bases, and 14 bases separated the two germline ends. Germline values: CDR1 ENHRY, CDR2 SYGVKD. Per the original methods: Estimated nucleated cell counts came from reference gene primer amplification. The table came from immunoSEQ multiplex PCR; TCRdb's copy has only in-frame clones and leaves some out. From that table come the V and J calls and clone size; the DNA was used to work out D and trimming. The sample gives under 300,000 clones, around 86% of which show up once; about 7.6% is in the top ten. The V call is TRBV10-3, the J call TRBJ1-6, with a tentative D call TRBD1 (5 bases). Source material: peripheral blood. The clonotype originates from a woman in her seventies with active or convalescent COVID-19. The DNA of the CDR3 is TGTGCCATCAGTGAAATCGGAGGGGCGGATTCACCCCTCCACTTT. Protein product: CAISEIGGADSPLHF.